One sample yielded the 27 T cell receptor beta chains listed below, sequenced in a study of CD8+ T cells in alopecia areata. Isolated RNA was reverse transcribed into cDNA used as the sequencing template. TCRdb keeps only in-frame clones here, not all; method: immunoSEQ multiplex PCR. The sample lists 170,000 or so clones, roughly 59% occurring once. Source: CD4+ T cells sorted from blood, taken at week 0. Receptor source: a human donor with alopecia areata.

The V call is TRBV2, the J call TRBJ1-6; D is perhaps TRBD1 (6 bases). Trimming stripped 4 bases from V and 10 bases from J, with 14 bases between. The CDR3 covers 14 residues. Germline CDR1 SNHLY, CDR2 FYNNEI. DNA for the CDR3: TGTGCCAGCAGTGTGAGGGGGGCTGGATCACCCCTCCACTTT. Translation gives CASSVRGAGSPLHF.

This clone was detected a few times. V and J are TRBV29-1 and TRBJ2-3; no reliable D call. V lost 4 bases and J 0 bases, leaving 8 bases between the germline ends. Germline loops: CDR1 SQVTM, CDR2 ANQGSEA. The CDR3 totals 13 residues. CDR3 residues: CSVAALSTDTQYF. The CDR3 DNA follows: TGCAGCGTTGCCGCCCTAAGCACAGATACGCAGTATTTT.

This clone was found many times. The J gene is TRBJ2-3, the V gene TRBV7-2; TRBD2 might be the D (6 bases). In germline, CDR1 is SGHTA, CDR2 FQGNSA. Trimming left V 4 bases short and J 5 bases short, with 13 bases between. The CDR3 totals 14 residues. CDR3 in DNA: TGTGCCAGCAGCTCGGGACTCCACGGAGATACGCAGTATTTT. It codes for CASSSGLHGDTQYF.

This clone was observed a handful of times. The rearrangement links TRBV11-2 to TRBJ2-7, with D hard to call. Germline V CDR1 and CDR2: SGHAT, FQNNGV. The CDR3 is made up of 15 amino acids. Trimming removed 5 bases at V and 0 bases at J, with 14 bases between. This chain's CDR3 is CASSLRRESSYEQYF. The CDR3, as DNA: TGTGCCAGCAGCCTAAGGCGCGAGTCCTCCTACGAGCAGTACTTC.

The genes are TRBV11-1 and TRBJ2-2; possibly TRBD2 for D (5 bases). Germline assignment: CDR1 SGHAT and CDR2 FQDESV (reference sequence). CDR3 length equals 15 residues. V was clipped by 3 bases and J by 6 bases, with 14 bases between them. CDR3 in amino acids: CASSLEEGSPGELFF. For the CDR3, the DNA is TGTGCCAGCAGCTTGGAAGAGGGCTCGCCCGGGGAGCTGTTTTTT.

V is TRBV27 and J is TRBJ2-1; 9 positions match TRBD1. The CDR3 is 16 amino acids. Germline trimming cut 0 bases from V and 3 bases from J; bases unmatched to any gene: 3. Per germline, CDR1 MNHEY and CDR2 SMNVEV (reference sequence). The CDR3 region has the DNA TGTGCCAGCAGTTTATCCCACAGGGGGCTCTACAATGAGCAGTTCTTC. Protein sequence: CASSLSHRGLYNEQFF.

In DNA form, the CDR3 reads TGTGCCAGCTCCAGGAGGCCAGATACGCAGTATTTT. It is translated as CASSRRPDTQYF. The J gene is TRBJ2-3, the V gene TRBV7-2, with a weak D call TRBD2 (5 bases). The CDR3 spans 12 residues. V was trimmed by 8 bases and J by 4 bases, leaving 10 bases between them. Germline V gene sequence: CDR1 SGHTA, CDR2 FQGNSA. Using reference TRBV7-2 and TRBJ2-3 for the parts outside the CDR3, the full variable domain is GAGVSQSPSNKVTEKGKDVELRCDPISGHTALYWYRQSLGQGLEFLIYFQGNSAPDKSGLPSDRFSAERTGGSVSTLTIQRTQQEDSAVYLCASSRRPDTQYFGPGTRLTVL.

This clone was seen a few times. The V gene is TRBV10-3, the J gene TRBJ2-1; no reliable D call. Trimming shortened V by 8 bases and J by 5 bases, and 10 bases separated the two germline ends. The germline CDR1 and CDR2 sequences are ENHRY and SYGVKD. The CDR3 runs to 12 residues. This CDR3 is CAISRADNEQFF. The CDR3 DNA is TGTGCCATCTCGCGTGCTGACAATGAGCAGTTCTTC.

Of note for this clone: The identical CDR3 is also encoded by other nucleotide sequences in the sample. This chain connects TRBV30 to TRBJ1-5; D call uncertain. Trimming took off 0 bases at V and 7 bases at J, with 10 bases between the two ends. Germline CDR1 reads GTSNPN; CDR2 reads SVGIG (reference sequence). This CDR3 has 13 residues. Here the CDR3 reads CAWSVQGSQPQHF. The CDR3 DNA follows: TGTGCCTGGAGTGTACAAGGTTCCCAGCCCCAGCATTTT. The full variable domain, with the rest looked up from reference TRBV30 and TRBJ1-5, is SQTIHQWPATLVQPVGSPLSLECTVEGTSNPNLYWYRQAAGRGLQLLFYSVGIGQISSEVPQNLSASRPQDRQFILSSKKLLLSDSGFYLCAWSVQGSQPQHFGDGTRLSIL.

The chain recombines TRBV5-1 with TRBJ2-5; TRBD2 agrees at 9 bases. CDR1 SGHRS and CDR2 YFSETQ come from the germline V gene. Trimming removed 0 bases from V and 2 bases from J; junction bases left unmatched: 5. The CDR3 is 16 amino acids. CDR3 sequence (DNA): TGCGCCAGCAGCTTGGCCCCTAGCGGGATTCAAGAGACCCAGTACTTC. This translates into CASSLAPSGIQETQYF.

This clone was counted a few times. The chain recombines TRBV30 with TRBJ2-2, with 9 bases lining up with TRBD2. The CDR3 runs to 14 residues. Germline CDR1 and CDR2: GTSNPN and SVGIG (reference sequence). Here the CDR3 reads CALTSGTNTGELFF. CDR3 nucleotides: TGTGCGCTGACTAGCGGTACGAACACCGGGGAGCTGTTTTTT.

This clone has just one count. The chain joins TRBV5-1 to TRBJ2-2; D call uncertain. The germline CDR1 and CDR2 sequences are SGHRS and YFSETQ. V lost 1 base and J 2 bases, leaving 9 bases between the germline ends. This CDR3 has 15 residues. CDR3 loop: CASSLRATNTGELFF. CDR3 nucleotide sequence: TGCGCCAGCAGCTTGAGGGCAACAAACACCGGGGAGCTGTTTTTT.

As DNA, the CDR3 is TGCGCCAGCAGCAGGGGAGAGAGCTCCTACAATGAGCAGTTCTTC. Protein sequence: CASSRGESSYNEQFF. The V call is TRBV5-1, the J call TRBJ2-1, with D perhaps matching TRBD1 or TRBD2 (5 bases each). V was cut by 4 bases and J by 0 bases, with 11 bases left in between. Germline V gene sequence: CDR1 SGHRS, CDR2 YFSETQ. This CDR3 is built from 15 residues.

This clone was observed a handful of times. This chain joins TRBV7-2 and TRBJ1-1, with D maybe TRBD1 (6 bases). Germline-derived CDR1 and CDR2 are SGHTA and FQGNSA. V was cut by 5 bases and J by 11 bases, with 21 bases left in between. This CDR3 spans 14 amino acids. The chain's CDR3 is CASSQGGIGRKAFF. The CDR3 coding sequence is TGTGCCAGCAGCCAAGGGGGGATTGGAAGGAAGGCTTTCTTT.

The chain has TRBV5-6 and TRBJ2-1; D unclear. The CDR3 totals 12 residues. V shed 2 bases and J shed 11 bases, with 11 bases lying between them. Germline V lookup: CDR1 SGHDT, CDR2 YYEEEE. The CDR3 sequence: CASSLWGKKQFF. CDR3 coding DNA: TGTGCCAGCAGCTTATGGGGAAAAAAGCAGTTCTTC.

V and J are TRBV29-1 and TRBJ1-1; a possible D gene is TRBD1 (5 bases). The length of the CDR3 is 14 residues. Between the trimmed V and J ends, which lost 0 bases and 4 bases, there was a span of 12 bases. Germline V gene data show CDR1 as SQVTM and CDR2 as ANQGSEA. CDR3 sequence (DNA): TGCAGCGTTGAAGACAGCAGGGTGTCCACTGAAGCTTTCTTT. It encodes CSVEDSRVSTEAFF.

This clone has a single count. This chain connects TRBV4-3 to TRBJ2-7, with TRBD2 matching over 10 bases. Trimming took 1 base from V and 1 from J; bases not matched to a gene: 7. Germline V gene sequence: CDR1 LGHNA, CDR2 YSLEER. The CDR3 totals 17 residues. The CDR3 loop is CASSQGLAGGVSYEQYF. The CDR3 DNA sequence: TGCGCCAGCAGCCAAGGCTTAGCGGGGGGTGTATCCTACGAGCAGTACTTC.

This clone was detected only a few times. The chain uses TRBV7-2 and TRBJ2-2; D ambiguous. The CDR3 runs to 14 residues. The germline V and J ends were trimmed by 2 bases and 4 bases, with 8 bases remaining between them. Germline CDR1 reads SGHTA; CDR2 reads FQGNSA. The CDR3 DNA reads TGTGCCAGCAGCTTACTTCGTACCACCGGGGAGCTGTTTTTT. This codes for CASSLLRTTGELFF.

V is TRBV2 and J is TRBJ2-1; D ambiguous. Germline values: CDR1 SNHLY, CDR2 FYNNEI. V lost 3 bases and J 8 bases, leaving 5 bases between the germline ends. There are 11 residues in the CDR3. DNA of the CDR3: TGTGCCAGCAGTGATTTCGATGAGCAGTTCTTC. It encodes CASSDFDEQFF.

This clone was detected a few times. V gene TRBV5-4 combines with J gene TRBJ2-1, with 10 bases matching TRBD2. Germline V gene lookup returns CDR1 SGHNT and CDR2 YYREEE (reference sequence). The CDR3 is 14 amino acids. The junction had 6 bases not matched to a gene; V was cut back by 3 bases and J by 9 bases. The CDR3 is CASSSGLARSEQFF. CDR3 bases: TGTGCCAGCAGCTCGGGACTAGCGCGATCTGAGCAGTTCTTC.

The V gene is TRBV2, the J gene TRBJ2-1; the match to TRBD2 covers 10 bases. V was clipped by 6 bases and J by 10 bases; unmatched bases: 9. This CDR3 spans 14 amino acids. CDR1 and CDR2 (germline): SNHLY, FYNNEI. The CDR3 spells CASRPGLATLEQFF. As DNA, the CDR3 is TGTGCCAGCAGACCGGGACTAGCGACCTTGGAGCAGTTCTTC.

The chain is built from TRBV9 and TRBJ2-3, with D possibly being TRBD1 or TRBD2 (5 bases each). Germline CDR1 is SGDLS and CDR2 is YYNGEE. Between the trimmed V and J ends, which lost 3 bases and 7 bases, there was a span of 21 bases. The CDR3 length is 16 residues. The CDR3 here is CASSGWTGPEGNTQYF. Here the CDR3 DNA reads TGTGCCAGCAGCGGATGGACCGGGCCAGAGGGGAATACGCAGTATTTT.

This clone has only one observation. The rearrangement links TRBV11-1 to TRBJ2-5, with D possibly being TRBD1 (6 bases). CDR1 and CDR2 (germline): SGHAT, FQDESV (reference sequence). Deletions cut 5 bases from V and 2 bases from J, with 12 bases between. The CDR3 is made up of 14 amino acids. The CDR3 sequence: CASSVYRDQETQYF. CDR3 sequence (DNA): TGTGCCAGCAGCGTATACAGGGATCAAGAGACCCAGTACTTC.

This clone has at least ten counts. CDR3 in DNA: TGCGCCAGCAGCTTGGGAGGGGTGAACAATCAGCCCCAGCATTTT. It encodes CASSLGGVNNQPQHF. V is TRBV5-1 and J is TRBJ1-5; D perhaps matches TRBD1 (5 bases). The CDR3 totals 15 residues. The germline CDR1 and CDR2 sequences are SGHRS and YFSETQ. Trimming shortened V by 0 bases and J by 3 bases, and 10 bases separated the two germline ends.

The chain employs TRBV5-1 and TRBJ2-7; D is perhaps TRBD2 (6 bases). CDR1 SGHRS and CDR2 YFSETQ come from the germline V gene. CDR3 length: 14 residues. The germline V and J ends were trimmed by 4 bases and 1 base, with 12 bases remaining between them. The CDR3 DNA reads TGCGCCAGCAGCATACCGGGAGATTCCTACGAGCAGTACTTC. Protein: CASSIPGDSYEQYF. Full variable domain (remainder filled in from reference TRBV5-1 and TRBJ2-7): KAGVTQTPRYLIKTRGQQVTLSCSPISGHRSVSWYQQTPGQGLQFLFEYFSETQRNKGNFPGRFSGRQFSNSRSEMNVSTLELGDSALYLCASSIPGDSYEQYFGPGTRLTVT.

V usage is TRBV29-1 and J usage is TRBJ1-1; TRBD1 might be the D (6 bases). V dropped 4 bases and J dropped 1 base, with 16 bases sitting between them. Germline loops: CDR1 SQVTM, CDR2 ANQGSEA. The CDR3 runs to 15 residues. This CDR3 reads CSVVGRGIGNTEAFF. In DNA, the CDR3 is TGCAGCGTTGTGGGCAGGGGTATCGGGAACACTGAAGCTTTCTTT.

The chain employs TRBV29-1 and TRBJ1-6; possible D gene TRBD1, 5 bases. The V gene's germline CDR1 is SQVTM and CDR2 ANQGSEA. The CDR3 is 14 amino acids. Trimming shortened V by 5 bases and J by 10 bases, and 18 bases separated the two germline ends. The CDR3 sequence: CSVSTGQALSPLHF. The DNA of the CDR3 is TGCAGCGTTTCGACGGGGCAGGCCCTGTCACCCCTCCACTTT.